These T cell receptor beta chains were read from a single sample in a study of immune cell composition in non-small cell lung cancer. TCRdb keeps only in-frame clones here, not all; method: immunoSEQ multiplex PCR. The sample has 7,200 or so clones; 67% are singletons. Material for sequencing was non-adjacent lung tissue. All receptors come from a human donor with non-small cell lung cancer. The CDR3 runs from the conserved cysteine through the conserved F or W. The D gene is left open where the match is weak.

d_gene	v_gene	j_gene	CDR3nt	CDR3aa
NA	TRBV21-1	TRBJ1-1	TGTGCCAGCAGTAGGAGGACAGGGAATTGGACTGAAGCTTTCTTT	CASSRRTGNWTEAFF
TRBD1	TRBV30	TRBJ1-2	TGTGCCTGGAGTAAATGGACAGGGGAAGGGAACTATGGCTACACCTTC	CAWSKWTGEGNYGYTF
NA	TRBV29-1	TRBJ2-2	TGCAGCGTAAGGACAGCGAACACCGGGGAGCTGTTTTTT	CSVRTANTGELFF
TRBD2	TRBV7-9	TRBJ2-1	TGTGCCAGCAGCTCAAACAGTGGCGGGAGCTCCTACAATGAGCAGTTCTTC	CASSSNSGGSSYNEQFF
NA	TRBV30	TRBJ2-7	TGTGCCTGTTCCGGGACGGGAGTCTACGAGCAGTACTTC	CACSGTGVYEQYF
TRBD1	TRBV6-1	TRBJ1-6	TGTGCCAGCATGCCGGGACAGACGAATTCACCCCTCCACTTT	CASMPGQTNSPLHF
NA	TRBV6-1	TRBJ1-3	TGTGCCAGCAGTGAAGCTGTCCCTGGAGACACCATATATTTT	CASSEAVPGDTIYF
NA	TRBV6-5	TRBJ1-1	TGTGCCAGCAGTTACCCGGGGAACACTGAAGCTTTCTTT	CASSYPGNTEAFF
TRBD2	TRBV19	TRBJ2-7	TGTGCCAGTAGTATAAGGACTAGTGGTGAGCAGTACTTC	CASSIRTSGEQYF
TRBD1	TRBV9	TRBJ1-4	TGTGCCAGCAGCGTTGGGACAGGGAGTGAAAAACTGTTTTTT	CASSVGTGSEKLFF
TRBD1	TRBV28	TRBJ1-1	TGTGCCAGCAGTGCTACAGGGGGTGGTTACACTGAAGCTTTCTTT	CASSATGGGYTEAFF
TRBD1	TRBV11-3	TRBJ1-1	TGTGCCAGCAGCCCGCGGGACAGCACTGAAGCTTTCTTT	CASSPRDSTEAFF